What follows are 30 T cell receptor beta chains derived from one specimen sequenced in a study of T cell repertoires in cytomegalovirus infection. Via MiXCR, TCRdb re-called the reads, giving one row per CDR3 protein. The repertoire holds around 530,000 distinct CDR3 sequences, with more than 20% as singletons. Material for sequencing was PBMCs. These TCRs come from a human donor in good health (CMV status not recorded). Some clones in this sample may be carry-over from other donors' samples.

This clonotype was observed once. V and J are TRBV20-1 and TRBJ1-3, with D uncertain. The CDR3 extends over 14 amino acids. Germline V gives CDR1 DFQATT, CDR2 SNEGSKA (reference sequence). Trimming stripped 6 bases from V and 0 bases from J, with 12 bases between. This chain's CDR3 is CSAARGSSGNTIYF. CDR3 nucleotides: TGCAGTGCCGCTCGCGGGAGCTCTGGAAACACCATATATTTT.

The rearrangement links TRBV12-3 or TRBV12-4 to TRBJ1-5, with D uncertain. The CDR3 is 14 amino acids. The V end lost 6 bases, the J end lost 5 bases, and 14 bases lay between the germline ends. The CDR3 reads CASSITGLDQPQHF. The CDR3, as DNA: TGTGCCAGCAGCATTACGGGTCTCGATCAGCCCCAGCATTTT.

Many counts were recorded for this clonotype. V usage is TRBV7-2 and J usage is TRBJ2-2; 9 bases are a match to TRBD1. With 2 bases clipped from V and 7 bases from J, the junction kept 5 bases outside the gene matches. Germline CDR1 SGHTA, CDR2 FQGNSA. CDR3 length: 15 residues. CDR3: CASSLSTGGGGELFF. The DNA of the CDR3 is TGTGCCAGCAGCTTATCGACAGGGGGGGGCGGGGAGCTGTTTTTT.

The chain couples TRBV20-1 to TRBJ1-4; 7 bases line up with TRBD1. Germline loops: CDR1 DFQATT, CDR2 SNEGSKA (reference sequence). CDR3 length equals 14 residues. Losses at the gene ends were 6 bases for V and 2 bases for J; bases not matched to a gene: 6. CDR3 DNA: TGCAGTGCCCCTCAGACAGGGACTAATGAAAAACTGTTTTTT. Amino acid sequence: CSAPQTGTNEKLFF.

The V call is TRBV5-1, the J call TRBJ2-3; the D gene is possibly TRBD2 (5 bases). The CDR3 covers 16 residues. The germline gives CDR1 SGHRS, CDR2 YFSETQ. Trimming removed 3 bases at V and 4 bases at J, with 18 bases between. CDR3 sequence reads: CASSYLGSRPSDTQYF. The CDR3, as DNA: TGCGCCAGCAGCTACCTAGGGAGTCGTCCTTCAGATACGCAGTATTTT. Based on the CDR3 plus reference TRBV5-1 and TRBJ2-3, the full variable domain is KAGVTQTPRYLIKTRGQQVTLSCSPISGHRSVSWYQQTPGQGLQFLFEYFSETQRNKGNFPGRFSGRQFSNSRSEMNVSTLELGDSALYLCASSYLGSRPSDTQYFGPGTRLTVL.

The J gene is TRBJ2-7, the V gene TRBV2; D is unresolved. The V gene's germline CDR1 is SNHLY and CDR2 FYNNEI. V lost 3 bases to trimming and J lost 3 bases, with 15 bases between them. This CDR3 region has 15 residues. The CDR3 sequence: CASSDGSANFYEQYF. In DNA form, the CDR3 reads TGTGCCAGCAGTGATGGCAGTGCGAACTTCTACGAGCAGTACTTC.

This clonotype was seen at least ten times. The chain combines TRBV7-2 with TRBJ2-1; the match to TRBD2 covers 8 bases. The V and J ends lost 1 base and 3 bases, in that order; junction bases with no gene match: 5. The CDR3 is made up of 16 amino acids. Germline CDR1 reads SGHTA; CDR2 reads FQGNSA. The CDR3 DNA reads as TGTGCCAGCAGCTTAGAGTCTAGCGGGTTCTACAATGAGCAGTTCTTC. It translates to CASSLESSGFYNEQFF. The complete variable domain, with remaining parts taken from reference TRBV7-2 and TRBJ2-1, reads GAGVSQSPSNKVTEKGKDVELRCDPISGHTALYWYRQSLGQGLEFLIYFQGNSAPDKSGLPSDRFSAERTGGSVSTLTIQRTQQEDSAVYLCASSLESSGFYNEQFFGPGTRLTVL.

This chain connects TRBV14 to TRBJ1-2, with TRBD1 as a possible D gene (6 bases). The CDR3 is 15 amino acids. Germline CDR1 reads SGHDN; CDR2 reads FVKESK. V shed 1 base and J shed 6 bases, with 15 bases lying between them. The CDR3 DNA reads TGTGCCAGCAGCCAAGTAATAGGGTCAGGGGATGGCTACACCTTC. This codes for CASSQVIGSGDGYTF.

The gene calls are TRBV10-3 and TRBJ1-5, with 7 bases that match TRBD1. The CDR3 is 17 residues long. CDR1 ENHRY and CDR2 SYGVKD come from the germline V gene. J gave up 0 bases and V 2 bases, and 7 bases lay outside the gene matches. The CDR3, as DNA: TGTGCCATCAGTGAGACTGCAGGGGGAGGTAGCAATCAGCCCCAGCATTTT. It yields the protein CAISETAGGGSNQPQHF.

The sample holds many counts of this clonotype. This chain links TRBV7-8 with TRBJ2-3; tentative D call: TRBD1 (5 bases). This CDR3 spans 16 amino acids. V lost 1 base and J 3 bases, leaving 14 bases between the germline ends. Germline CDR1 is SGHVS and CDR2 is FQNEAQ. The CDR3 coding sequence is TGTGCCAGCAGCTTAGGGGCCCAGGGTCGTACAGATACGCAGTATTTT. Translating gives CASSLGAQGRTDTQYF.

The sample holds one count of this clonotype. The chain is built from TRBV12-5 and TRBJ2-1; 10 nucleotides match TRBD2. Germline V lookup: CDR1 LGHNT, CDR2 FRNRAP. The CDR3 loop spans 16 amino acids. V dropped 6 bases and J dropped 4; count of bases not matched to a gene: 9. The DNA of the CDR3 is TGTGCTAGTGGGGAGGCCGGGACTAGCGATTACAATGAGCAGTTCTTC. As protein: CASGEAGTSDYNEQFF.

This clonotype was counted a few times. V is TRBV29-1 and J is TRBJ1-1, with D possibly TRBD1 on 5 matching bases. Germline V CDR1 and CDR2: SQVTM, ANQGSEA. Trimming took off 4 bases at V and 6 bases at J, with 9 bases between the two ends. CDR3 length: 11 residues. The CDR3 nucleotides are TGCAGCGTTGGGGGGACCCCTGAAGCTTTCTTT. It translates to CSVGGTPEAFF. Drawing the rest from reference TRBV29-1 and TRBJ1-1, the complete variable domain is SAVISQKPSRDICQRGTSLTIQCQVDSQVTMMFWYRQQPGQSLTLIATANQGSEATYESGFVIDKFPISRPNLTFSTLTVSNMSPEDSSIYLCSVGGTPEAFFGQGTRLTVV.

The CDR3 protein is CASSLARRPYGYTF. The CDR3 nucleotides are TGTGCCAGCAGTTTAGCTCGCCGGCCCTATGGCTACACCTTC. The V call is TRBV12-3 or TRBV12-4, the J call TRBJ1-2; no firm D call. V was trimmed by 0 bases and J by 4 bases, leaving 9 bases between them. The CDR3 covers 14 residues.

The rearrangement joins TRBV4-1 to TRBJ2-1, with 10 positions matching TRBD2. The CDR3 has 19 residues. The germline gives CDR1 MGHRA, CDR2 YSYEKL. The ends lost 0 bases at V and 4 bases at J; junction bases unmatched: 12. The CDR3 coding sequence is TGCGCCAGCAGCCAAGAATTTTGTGCTAGCGGGAGTTTTTACAATGAGCAGTTCTTC. Translation gives CASSQEFCASGSFYNEQFF.

The rearrangement links TRBV7-9 to TRBJ1-5, with TRBD1 as a possible D gene (5 bases). The length of the CDR3 is 15 residues. With 1 base removed from V and 6 bases from J, the gap between germline ends came to 13 bases. Germline CDR1 and CDR2: SEHNR and FQNEAQ (reference sequence). CDR3 region: CASSLDRGAAQPQHF. The CDR3 region has the DNA TGTGCCAGCAGCTTAGACCGAGGGGCGGCTCAGCCCCAGCATTTT.

This clonotype was seen a handful of times. The chain recombines TRBV6-1 with TRBJ1-1, with TRBD1 identical over 7 bases. V lost 6 bases and J lost 1; bases outside the gene matches: 8. The CDR3 runs to 15 residues. Germline loops: CDR1 MNHNS, CDR2 SASEGT. CDR3 loop: CASRIPQGGNTEAFF. The CDR3 nucleotides read TGTGCCAGCAGAATACCTCAGGGGGGGAACACTGAAGCTTTCTTT.

This clonotype was observed many times. This chain uses TRBV12-3 or TRBV12-4 with TRBJ1-6, with 7 bases that match TRBD1. The CDR3 contains 12 residues. After removal of 5 bases from V and 12 bases from J, the junction contained 4 bases not matched to a gene. The CDR3 spells CASSTGVLPLHF. For the CDR3, the DNA is TGTGCCAGCAGTACAGGGGTGTTACCCCTCCACTTT.

The chain carries TRBV20-1 and TRBJ2-4; the match to TRBD1 covers 7 bases. There are 14 residues in the CDR3. The V segment lost 6 bases and the J segment 0 bases; nucleotides outside the gene matches: 5. Germline V gives CDR1 DFQATT, CDR2 SNEGSKA (reference sequence). The CDR3 DNA sequence: TGCAGTGCCAACAGGGGATTAGCCAAAAACATTCAGTACTTC. This gives the protein CSANRGLAKNIQYF.

The chain has TRBV11-2 and TRBJ2-3; D is ambiguous. Germline CDR1 reads SGHAT; CDR2 reads FQNNGV. Deletions cut 1 base from V and 3 bases from J, with 14 bases between. The CDR3 loop spans 16 amino acids. The DNA of the CDR3 is TGTGCCAGCAGCTTAGGGGCCGTTGTAGTTACAGATACGCAGTATTTT. Amino acid sequence: CASSLGAVVVTDTQYF.

Remarks on this clonotype: The DNA is omitted, as the CDR3 cannot be located on it reliably, and the CDR3 follows TCRdb's listing. The rearrangement joins TRBV29-1 to TRBJ1-1. Germline CDR1 and CDR2: SQVTM and ANQGSEA. Inclusive of both ends, the CDR3 amounts to 15 amino acids. The CDR3 loop is CSVATGTAGLARCDF.

There are a few counts of this clonotype. The chain joins TRBV7-2 to TRBJ2-3; 10 bases match TRBD2. Trimming at V came to 1 base and at J to 4 bases, leaving 11 bases not matched to a gene. Germline assignment: CDR1 SGHTA and CDR2 FQGNSA. This CDR3 is built from 18 residues. This chain's CDR3 is CASSLGLGLAWEADTQYF. The CDR3 DNA reads as TGTGCCAGCAGCTTAGGACTGGGACTAGCGTGGGAGGCAGATACGCAGTATTTT.

The chain carries TRBV7-2 and TRBJ2-2; no reliable D call. The CDR3 loop spans 15 amino acids. V was pared by 3 bases and J by 4 bases, with 12 bases between. The germline CDR1 and CDR2 sequences are SGHTA and FQGNSA. CDR3 nucleotides: TGTGCCAGCAGCTTTAGGACCGCCGGCACCGGGGAGCTGTTTTTT. This gives the protein CASSFRTAGTGELFF.

This clonotype was counted a few times. The chain uses TRBV7-2 and TRBJ2-2; TRBD2 matches at 8 bases. With 4 bases clipped from V and 7 bases from J, the junction kept 11 bases outside the gene matches. CDR3 length equals 16 residues. Germline V gives CDR1 SGHTA, CDR2 FQGNSA. This chain's CDR3 is CASSSRRSGSYGELFF. The CDR3 nucleotides read TGTGCCAGCAGCTCCCGGCGGAGCGGGAGTTACGGGGAGCTGTTTTTT. The variable domain in full, with the rest retrieved from reference TRBV7-2 and TRBJ2-2, is GAGVSQSPSNKVTEKGKDVELRCDPISGHTALYWYRQSLGQGLEFLIYFQGNSAPDKSGLPSDRFSAERTGGSVSTLTIQRTQQEDSAVYLCASSSRRSGSYGELFFGEGSRLTVL.

This clonotype was picked up one time. The chain carries TRBV28 and TRBJ2-7, with TRBD2 matching 13 bases. Germline V CDR1 and CDR2: MDHEN, SYDVKM. J was trimmed by 6 bases and V by 6 bases; bases with no gene match: 8. The CDR3 contains 15 residues. CDR3 sequence: CASRSPGLAGTEQYF. The CDR3 nucleotides are TGTGCCAGCAGGTCTCCGGGACTAGCGGGAACCGAGCAGTACTTC.

In this sample, this clonotype turned up a few times. The rearrangement uses TRBV12-3 or TRBV12-4 and TRBJ1-2; the D gene is possibly TRBD1 (5 bases). The CDR3 is 13 residues long. V dropped 4 bases and J dropped 13 bases, with 19 bases sitting between them. The CDR3 is CASSSLRGGGFTF. In nucleotides, the CDR3 is TGTGCCAGCAGTTCCCTCCGGGGGGGGGGTTTCACCTTC.

This clonotype came up many times. The chain has TRBV14 and TRBJ1-1; D perhaps matches TRBD1 (5 bases). V was pared by 1 base and J by 3 bases, with 9 bases between. This CDR3 contains 14 residues. Looked up from germline, CDR1 is SGHDN and CDR2 is FVKESK. This chain's CDR3 is CASSQVGGYTEAFF. CDR3 DNA: TGTGCCAGCAGCCAAGTTGGGGGATACACTGAAGCTTTCTTT.

The gene calls are TRBV6-5 and TRBJ2-5; possibly TRBD1 or TRBD2 for D (5 bases each). In germline, CDR1 is MNHEY, CDR2 SVGAGI. This CDR3 region has 18 residues. The V end lost 4 bases, the J end lost 5 bases, and 26 bases lay between the germline ends. CDR3 in amino acids: CASSFGRTRPGPRETQYF. CDR3 DNA sequence: TGTGCCAGCAGTTTCGGCCGCACCCGCCCGGGGCCCAGGGAGACCCAGTACTTC.

This clonotype was seen more than once but under ten times. V is TRBV11-2 and J is TRBJ2-1; D is unresolved. Trimming pared 4 bases from V and 9 bases from J, leaving 13 bases between. Germline CDR1 SGHAT, CDR2 FQNNGV. This CDR3 has 13 residues. In nucleotides, the CDR3 is TGTGCCAGCAGCTCGGTCCCCGAAGGTGAGCAGTTCTTC. Translation: CASSSVPEGEQFF. The whole variable domain, remainder taken from reference TRBV11-2 and TRBJ2-1, is EAGVAQSPRYKIIEKRQSVAFWCNPISGHATLYWYQQILGQGPKLLIQFQNNGVVDDSQLPKDRFSAERLKGVDSTLKIQPAKLEDSAVYLCASSSVPEGEQFFGPGTRLTVL.

This clonotype was seen only a few times. V gene TRBV7-9 combines with J gene TRBJ1-1, with D maybe TRBD1 (5 bases). Germline CDR1 and CDR2: SEHNR and FQNEAQ (reference sequence). CDR3 size: 14 residues. V lost 5 bases to trimming and J lost 3 bases, with 13 bases between them. CDR3 bases: TGTGCCAGCAGCCCTTTGTCAGGGTACACTGAAGCTTTCTTT. It codes for CASSPLSGYTEAFF.

The V and J genes are TRBV24-1 and TRBJ1-2; 8 positions match TRBD1. The length of the CDR3 is 14 residues. Germline CDR1 KGHDR, CDR2 SFDVKD. Germline trimming cut 5 bases from V and 5 bases from J; bases unmatched to any gene: 6. The CDR3 loop is CATSGVDRGYGYTF. The DNA of the CDR3 is TGTGCCACCAGTGGTGTAGACAGGGGTTATGGCTACACCTTC.